This T cell receptor beta chain was observed in a study of T cell responses to AZD1222 COVID-19 vaccine. This CDR3 spans 13 amino acids. V gave up 3 bases and J gave up 7 bases; unmatched junction bases: 3. Germline V gene lookup returns CDR1 SGHNT and CDR2 YENEEA. Notes on the study in general: Just a handful of AZD1222 recipients tested seropositive at baseline.

Using immunoSEQ multiplex PCR, the repertoire was profiled, and TCRdb retains in-frame clones only, with some absent. The sample shows around 150,000 clones, about 91% of them seen only once. Whether given at about 4 or about 12 weeks, second doses were pooled. This clone has just one count. Its antigen is undetermined. The receptor was isolated from an adult who received the AZD1222 COVID-19 vaccine. The input for sequencing was peripheral blood, taken 28 days after the second AZD1222 dose. This rearrangement joins TRBV11-3 to TRBJ1-1, with 9 bases lining up with TRBD1. The CDR3 sequence is CASSLDRGNEAFF. CDR3 DNA sequence: TGTGCCAGCAGCTTGGACAGGGGAAATGAAGCTTTCTTT.